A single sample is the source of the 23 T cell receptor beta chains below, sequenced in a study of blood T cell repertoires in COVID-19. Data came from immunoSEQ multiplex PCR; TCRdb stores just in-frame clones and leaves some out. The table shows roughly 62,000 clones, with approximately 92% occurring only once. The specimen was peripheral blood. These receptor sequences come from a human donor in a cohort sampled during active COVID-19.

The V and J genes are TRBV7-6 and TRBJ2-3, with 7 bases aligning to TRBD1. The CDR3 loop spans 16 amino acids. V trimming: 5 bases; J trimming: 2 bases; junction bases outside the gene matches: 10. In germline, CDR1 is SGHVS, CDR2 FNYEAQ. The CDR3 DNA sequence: TGTGCCAGCAGCCCCAGGCCGGACAGGTCCACAGATACGCAGTATTTT. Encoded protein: CASSPRPDRSTDTQYF. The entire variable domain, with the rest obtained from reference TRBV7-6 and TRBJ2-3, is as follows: GAGVSQSPRYKVTKRGQDVALRCDPISGHVSLYWYRQALGQGPEFLTYFNYEAQQDKSGLPNDRFSAERPEGSISTLTIQRTEQRDSAMYRCASSPRPDRSTDTQYFGPGTRLTVL.

CDR3 protein: CASGEGLNTEAFF. DNA of the CDR3: TGCGCCAGCGGGGAAGGACTCAACACTGAAGCTTTCTTT. The genes are TRBV5-1 and TRBJ1-1; D not certain. This CDR3 region has 13 residues. Looked up from germline, CDR1 is SGHRS and CDR2 is YFSETQ. V lost 7 bases and J lost 2, with 12 bases in between.

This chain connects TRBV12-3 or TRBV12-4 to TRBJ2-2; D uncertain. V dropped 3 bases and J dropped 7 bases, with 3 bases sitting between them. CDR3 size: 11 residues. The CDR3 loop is CASSFGGELFF. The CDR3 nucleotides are TGTGCCAGCAGTTTCGGCGGGGAGCTGTTTTTT.

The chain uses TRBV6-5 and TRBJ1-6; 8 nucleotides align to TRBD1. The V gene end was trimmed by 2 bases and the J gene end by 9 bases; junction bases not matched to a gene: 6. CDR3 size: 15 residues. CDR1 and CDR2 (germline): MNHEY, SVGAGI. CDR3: CASSYTGQGPSPLHF. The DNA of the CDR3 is TGTGCCAGCAGTTACACCGGACAGGGTCCTTCACCCCTCCACTTT.

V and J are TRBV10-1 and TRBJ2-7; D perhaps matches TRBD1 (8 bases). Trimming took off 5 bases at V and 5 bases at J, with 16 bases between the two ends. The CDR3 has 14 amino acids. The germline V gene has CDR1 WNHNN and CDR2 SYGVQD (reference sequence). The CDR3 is CASSKRQGTNEQYF. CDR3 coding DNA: TGCGCCAGCAGTAAGAGACAGGGGACTAACGAGCAGTACTTC.

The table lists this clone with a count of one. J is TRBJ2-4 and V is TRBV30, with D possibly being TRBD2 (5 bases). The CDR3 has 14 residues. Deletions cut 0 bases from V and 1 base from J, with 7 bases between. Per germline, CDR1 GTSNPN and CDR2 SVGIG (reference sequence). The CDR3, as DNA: TGTGCCTGGAGTGTATGGGAGGCCAAAAACATTCAGTACTTC. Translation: CAWSVWEAKNIQYF.

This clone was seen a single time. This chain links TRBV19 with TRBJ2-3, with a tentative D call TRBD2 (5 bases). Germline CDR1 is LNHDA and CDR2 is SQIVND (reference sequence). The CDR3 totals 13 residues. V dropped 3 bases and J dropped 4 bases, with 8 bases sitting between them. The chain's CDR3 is CASSIVASDTQYF. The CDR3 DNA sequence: TGTGCCAGTAGTATTGTAGCGTCAGATACGCAGTATTTT.

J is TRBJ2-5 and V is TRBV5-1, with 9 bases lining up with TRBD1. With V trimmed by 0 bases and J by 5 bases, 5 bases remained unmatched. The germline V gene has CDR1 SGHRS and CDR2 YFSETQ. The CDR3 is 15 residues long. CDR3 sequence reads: CASSLVGQGRETQYF. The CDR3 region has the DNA TGCGCCAGCAGCTTGGTCGGACAGGGGAGGGAGACCCAGTACTTC.

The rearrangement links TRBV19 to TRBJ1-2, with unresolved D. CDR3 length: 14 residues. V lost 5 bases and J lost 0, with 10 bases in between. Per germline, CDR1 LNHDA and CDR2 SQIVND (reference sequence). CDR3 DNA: TGTGCCAGTAGTGCAGACAAAGCTAACTATGGCTACACCTTC. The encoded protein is CASSADKANYGYTF.

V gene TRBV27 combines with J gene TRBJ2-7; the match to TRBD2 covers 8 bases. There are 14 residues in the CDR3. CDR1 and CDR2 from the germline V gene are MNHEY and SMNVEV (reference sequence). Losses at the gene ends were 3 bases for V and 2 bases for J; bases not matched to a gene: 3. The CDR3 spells CASSFSGEPYEQYF. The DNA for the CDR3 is TGTGCCAGCAGTTTTAGCGGGGAACCCTACGAGCAGTACTTC.

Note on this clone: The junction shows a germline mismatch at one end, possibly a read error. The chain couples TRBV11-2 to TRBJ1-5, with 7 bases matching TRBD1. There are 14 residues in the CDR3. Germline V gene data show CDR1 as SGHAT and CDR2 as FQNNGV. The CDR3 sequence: CASSLETGNQPQHF. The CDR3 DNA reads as TGTGCCAGCAGCCTAGAGACAGGGAATCAGCCCCAGCATTTT. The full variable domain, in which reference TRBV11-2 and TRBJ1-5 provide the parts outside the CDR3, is EAGVAQSPRYKIIEKRQSVAFWCNPISGHATLYWYQQILGQGPKLLIQFQNNGVVDDSQLPKDRFSAERLKGVDSTLKIQPAKLEDSAVYLCASSLETGNQPQHFGDGTRLSIL.

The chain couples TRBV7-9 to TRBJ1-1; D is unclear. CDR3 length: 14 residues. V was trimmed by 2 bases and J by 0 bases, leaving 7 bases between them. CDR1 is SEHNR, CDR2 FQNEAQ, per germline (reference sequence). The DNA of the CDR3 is TGTGCCAGCAGCTTAAACACACTGAACACTGAAGCTTTCTTT. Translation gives CASSLNTLNTEAFF.

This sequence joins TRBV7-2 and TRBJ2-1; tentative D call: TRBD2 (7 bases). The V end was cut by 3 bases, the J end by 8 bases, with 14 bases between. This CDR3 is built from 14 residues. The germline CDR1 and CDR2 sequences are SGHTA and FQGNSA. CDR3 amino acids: CASSFWGGADEQFF. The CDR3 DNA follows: TGTGCCAGCAGCTTTTGGGGGGGGGCTGATGAGCAGTTCTTC.

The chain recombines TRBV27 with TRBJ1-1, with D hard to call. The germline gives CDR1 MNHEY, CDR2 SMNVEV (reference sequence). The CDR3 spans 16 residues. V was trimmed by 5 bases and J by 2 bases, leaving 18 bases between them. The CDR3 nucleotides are TGTGCCAGCAGTACTACCCCGGGAGGGAAAAACACTGAAGCTTTCTTT. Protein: CASSTTPGGKNTEAFF.

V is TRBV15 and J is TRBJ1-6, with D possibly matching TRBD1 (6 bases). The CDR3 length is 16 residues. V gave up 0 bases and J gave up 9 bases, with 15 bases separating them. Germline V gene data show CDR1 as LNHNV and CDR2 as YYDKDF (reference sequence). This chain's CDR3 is CATSRDFSDSISPLHF. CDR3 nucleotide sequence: TGTGCCACCAGCAGAGATTTCTCGGACAGTATTTCACCCCTCCACTTT. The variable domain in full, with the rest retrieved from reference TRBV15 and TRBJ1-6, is DAMVIQNPRYQVTQFGKPVTLSCSQTLNHNVMYWYQQKSSQAPKLLFHYYDKDFNNEADTPDNFQSRRPNTSFCFLDIRSPGLGDTAMYLCATSRDFSDSISPLHFGNGTRLTVT.

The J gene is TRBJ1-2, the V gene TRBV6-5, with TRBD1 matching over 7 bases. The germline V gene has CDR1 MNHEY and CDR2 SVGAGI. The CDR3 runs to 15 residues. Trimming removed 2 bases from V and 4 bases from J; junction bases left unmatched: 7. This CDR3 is CASSYGQDRLYGYTF. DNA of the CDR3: TGTGCCAGCAGTTACGGACAGGACAGGCTCTATGGCTACACCTTC.

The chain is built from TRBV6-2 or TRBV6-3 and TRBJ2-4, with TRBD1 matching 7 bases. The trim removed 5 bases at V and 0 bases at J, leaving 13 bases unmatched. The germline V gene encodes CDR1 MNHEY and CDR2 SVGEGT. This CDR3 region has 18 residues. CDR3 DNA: TGTGCCAGCAGTCCGACAGGGAAGATACTCTTAGCCAAAAACATTCAGTACTTC. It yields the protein CASSPTGKILLAKNIQYF.

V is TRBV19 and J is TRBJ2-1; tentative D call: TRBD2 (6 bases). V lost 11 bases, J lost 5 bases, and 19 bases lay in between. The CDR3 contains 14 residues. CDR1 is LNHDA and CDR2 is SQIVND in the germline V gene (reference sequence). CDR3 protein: CAGLGSQLNNEQFF. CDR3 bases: TGTGCCGGCCTCGGGAGCCAGCTGAACAATGAGCAGTTCTTC.

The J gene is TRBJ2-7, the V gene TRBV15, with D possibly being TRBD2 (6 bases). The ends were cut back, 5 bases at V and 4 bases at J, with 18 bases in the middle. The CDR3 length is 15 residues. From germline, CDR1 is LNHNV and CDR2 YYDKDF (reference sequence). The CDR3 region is CATSPPGSSGYEQYF. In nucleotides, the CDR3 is TGTGCCACCAGCCCGCCAGGTAGTAGCGGATACGAGCAGTACTTC.

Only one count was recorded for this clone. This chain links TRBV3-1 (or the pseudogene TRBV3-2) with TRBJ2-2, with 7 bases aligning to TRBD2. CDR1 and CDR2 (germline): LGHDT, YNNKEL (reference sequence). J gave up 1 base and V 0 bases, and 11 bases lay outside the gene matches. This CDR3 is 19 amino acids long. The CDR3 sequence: CASSQDGLAEKRNTGELFF. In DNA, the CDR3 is TGTGCCAGCAGCCAAGATGGCCTAGCGGAAAAACGGAACACCGGGGAGCTGTTTTTT.

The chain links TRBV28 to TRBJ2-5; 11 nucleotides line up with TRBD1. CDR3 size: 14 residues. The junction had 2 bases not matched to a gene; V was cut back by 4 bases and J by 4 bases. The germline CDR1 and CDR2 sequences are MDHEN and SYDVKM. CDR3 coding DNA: TGTGCCAGCAGTTCGGACAGGGGGCGAGAGACCCAGTACTTC. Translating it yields CASSSDRGRETQYF.

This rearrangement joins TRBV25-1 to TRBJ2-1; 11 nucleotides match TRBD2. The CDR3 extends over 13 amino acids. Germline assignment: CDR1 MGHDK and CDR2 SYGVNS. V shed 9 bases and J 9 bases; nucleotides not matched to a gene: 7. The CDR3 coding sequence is TGTGCCAGAGGACTAGCGGGTGCTCTTGAGCAGTTCTTC. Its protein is CARGLAGALEQFF.

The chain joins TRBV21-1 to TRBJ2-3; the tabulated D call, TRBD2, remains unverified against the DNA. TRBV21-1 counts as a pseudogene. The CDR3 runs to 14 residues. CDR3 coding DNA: TGTGCCAGCAGCAAAGAGCGGGAGCGGGATACGCAGTATTTT. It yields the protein CASSKERERDTQYF.